The 32 T cell receptor beta chains presented below share a single source sample, sequenced in a study of early T cells in non-severe SARS-CoV-2 infection. TCRdb itself ran the 5' RACE reads through MiXCR, one entry per CDR3 protein. The table has tens of thousands of distinct CDR3 sequences, about 10% seen once. The material sequenced was whole blood. These receptors originate from an adult who was a healthcare worker with PCR-confirmed SARS-CoV-2 infection or an uninfected control (not recorded which).

This clonotype has a handful of counts. This chain joins TRBV11-3 and TRBJ2-7; 14 bases are a match to TRBD2. Germline V gene sequence: CDR1 SGHNT, CDR2 YENEEA. The junction had 6 bases not matched to a gene; V was cut back by 5 bases and J by 3 bases. There are 16 residues in the CDR3. The chain's CDR3 is CASSPGLAGDGYEQYF. The CDR3 nucleotides are TGTGCCAGCAGCCCGGGACTAGCGGGAGATGGCTACGAGCAGTACTTC.

This clonotype appeared a few times. The chain uses TRBV7-6 and TRBJ2-1; TRBD2 is a possible D gene (5 bases). The CDR3 sequence is 15 residues long. The germline CDR1 and CDR2 sequences are SGHVS and FNYEAQ. V was cut by 1 base and J by 5 bases, with 12 bases left in between. CDR3 amino acids: CASSLGGGLDNEQFF. CDR3 DNA: TGTGCCAGCAGCTTAGGCGGCGGGCTGGACAATGAGCAGTTCTTC.

The table lists this clonotype with many counts. The chain joins TRBV14 to TRBJ1-2; D not resolved. V lost 1 base, J lost 8 bases, and 14 bases lay in between. This CDR3 region has 14 residues. From germline, CDR1 is SGHDN and CDR2 FVKESK. The CDR3 sequence is CASSQVGGISGYTF. The DNA of the CDR3 is TGTGCCAGCAGCCAAGTCGGAGGTATTAGCGGCTACACCTTC.

The table lists this clonotype with a few counts. No conserved phenylalanine or tryptophan ends this CDR3, so it is likely a read error. The chain carries TRBV11-2 and TRBJ1-2; D is uncertain. The V and J ends lost 7 bases and 0 bases respectively, with 3 bases between them. The CDR3 has 11 residues. Germline CDR1 SGHAT, CDR2 FQNNGV. The CDR3 region has the DNA TGTGCCAGCACCCCTAACTATGGCTACACCCTC. It encodes CASTPNYGYTL.

V gene TRBV7-2 combines with J gene TRBJ2-5, with D possibly being TRBD2 (6 bases). The CDR3 contains 18 residues. Germline-derived CDR1 and CDR2 are SGHTA and FQGNSA. V was clipped by 2 bases and J by 3 bases, with 22 bases between them. CDR3 region: CASSLPRAQGGREETQYF. The DNA of the CDR3 is TGTGCCAGCAGCTTACCTCGGGCGCAGGGAGGTCGTGAAGAGACCCAGTACTTC.

There are many counts of this clonotype. The chain has TRBV6-1 and TRBJ2-2; possible D gene TRBD2, 5 bases. The CDR3 sequence is 15 residues long. Looked up from germline, CDR1 is MNHNS and CDR2 is SASEGT. Trimming pared 6 bases from V and 4 bases from J, leaving 15 bases between. CDR3 protein: CASSPHSGGTGELFF. CDR3 DNA sequence: TGTGCCAGCAGCCCCCATAGTGGAGGCACCGGGGAGCTGTTTTTT.

This clonotype has a count of ten or more. The CDR3 DNA sequence: TGTGCCAGCAGCCCCTCGCAGGGCGGCCTTCCTGGAAACACCATATATTTT. This sequence encodes CASSPSQGGLPGNTIYF. V usage is TRBV5-5 and J usage is TRBJ1-3, with D possibly TRBD1 on 5 matching bases. CDR1 SGHKS and CDR2 YYEKEE come from the germline V gene (reference sequence). Between the trimmed V and J ends, which lost 4 bases and 2 bases, there was a span of 19 bases. CDR3 size: 17 residues. The complete variable domain, with remaining parts taken from reference TRBV5-5 and TRBJ1-3, reads DAGVTQSPTHLIKTRGQQVTLRCSPISGHKSVSWYQQVLGQGPQFIFQYYEKEERGRGNFPDRFSARQFPNYSSELNVNALLLGDSALYLCASSPSQGGLPGNTIYFGEGSWLTVV.

This clonotype was observed a few times. V and J are TRBV7-2 and TRBJ2-1; D is possibly TRBD2 (6 bases). Germline values: CDR1 SGHTA, CDR2 FQGNSA. V was shortened by 4 bases and J by 8 bases, with 18 bases between the two germline ends. This CDR3 is 15 amino acids long. The CDR3 DNA follows: TGTGCCAGCAGCTCACGTGGAGGGGCTCTGGATGAGCAGTTCTTC. It yields the protein CASSSRGGALDEQFF. Using reference TRBV7-2 and TRBJ2-1 for the parts outside the CDR3, the full variable domain is GAGVSQSPSNKVTEKGKDVELRCDPISGHTALYWYRQSLGQGLEFLIYFQGNSAPDKSGLPSDRFSAERTGGSVSTLTIQRTQQEDSAVYLCASSSRGGALDEQFFGPGTRLTVL.

This clonotype has just a few counts. The V and J genes are TRBV27 and TRBJ2-7; D unresolved. This CDR3 has 14 residues. Germline V gene sequence: CDR1 MNHEY, CDR2 SMNVEV (reference sequence). Trimming took 2 bases from V and 0 from J, leaving 8 bases between them. The chain's CDR3 is CASSLEWSSYEQYF. The CDR3 nucleotides read TGTGCCAGCAGTTTAGAGTGGAGCTCCTACGAGCAGTACTTC.

This clonotype occurred many times. The chain employs TRBV5-1 and TRBJ1-1, with D perhaps TRBD1 (6 bases). Germline V gene data show CDR1 as SGHRS and CDR2 as YFSETQ. The CDR3 is made up of 13 amino acids. V dropped 8 bases and J dropped 0 bases, with 11 bases sitting between them. The CDR3 sequence: CASYRDMNTEAFF. DNA for the CDR3: TGCGCCAGTTATAGGGACATGAACACTGAAGCTTTCTTT.

This clonotype was observed a few times. CDR3 coding DNA: TGTGCCAGCAGCTTGGATTACTCCGAGCAGTTCTTC. This gives the protein CASSLDYSEQFF. The gene calls are TRBV5-4 and TRBJ2-1; D call uncertain. The V and J ends lost 0 bases and 10 bases respectively, with 8 bases between them. The CDR3 extends over 12 amino acids. Germline CDR1 and CDR2: SGHNT and YYREEE (reference sequence).

There are many counts of this clonotype. This chain joins TRBV5-8 and TRBJ1-1, with D possibly matching TRBD1 (5 bases). In germline, CDR1 is SGHTS, CDR2 YDEGEE. This CDR3 region has 15 residues. Trimming took 2 bases from V and 5 from J, leaving 16 bases between them. The CDR3 spells CASSLGQGLKTEAFF. CDR3 in DNA: TGTGCCAGCAGCTTAGGTCAGGGACTTAAAACTGAAGCTTTCTTT. The entire variable domain, with the rest obtained from reference TRBV5-8 and TRBJ1-1, is as follows: EAGVTQSPTHLIKTRGQQATLRCSPISGHTSVYWYQQALGLGLQFLLWYDEGEERNRGNFPPRFSGRQFPNYSSELNVNALELEDSALYLCASSLGQGLKTEAFFGQGTRLTVV.

This clonotype appeared many times. The J gene is TRBJ2-1, the V gene TRBV7-8; D is ambiguous. The germline V and J ends were trimmed by 7 bases and 0 bases, with 13 bases remaining between them. CDR3 length: 15 amino acids. Looked up from germline, CDR1 is SGHVS and CDR2 is FQNEAQ. Here the CDR3 DNA reads TGTGCCAGCAACATAGGGCGTCACTCCTACAATGAGCAGTTCTTC. Translating gives CASNIGRHSYNEQFF.

This clonotype was seen ten or more times. One junction end disagrees with the germline gene, perhaps due to a read error. The chain carries TRBV3-1 and TRBJ2-1; D call uncertain. The CDR3 contains 11 residues. Germline CDR1 is LGHDT and CDR2 is YNNKEL (reference sequence). CDR3 protein: CASTQANEQFF. CDR3 bases: TGTGCCAGCACCCAAGCCAATGAGCAGTTCTTC.

The V gene is TRBV5-5, the J gene TRBJ2-3, with D possibly being TRBD1 (5 bases). The CDR3 extends over 15 amino acids. Germline values: CDR1 SGHKS, CDR2 YYEKEE (reference sequence). The V end was cut by 2 bases, the J end by 1 base, with 11 bases between. The CDR3 region is CASSLLGLGTDTQYF. The CDR3 region has the DNA TGTGCCAGCAGCTTACTGGGGCTGGGCACAGATACGCAGTATTTT.

This clonotype was found many times. The chain recombines TRBV6-6 with TRBJ2-4; the match to TRBD1 covers 9 bases. This CDR3 is built from 15 residues. The V and J ends lost 2 bases and 8 bases, in that order; junction bases with no gene match: 7. Germline CDR1 and CDR2: MNHNY and SVGAGI (reference sequence). The CDR3 protein is CASSYGDREGDIQYF. CDR3 DNA: TGTGCCAGCAGTTACGGGGACAGGGAGGGAGACATTCAGTACTTC.

At least ten counts were recorded for this clonotype. The chain joins TRBV7-2 to TRBJ1-2, with a weak D call TRBD1 (5 bases). From germline, CDR1 is SGHTA and CDR2 FQGNSA. V was pared by 7 bases and J by 4 bases, with 16 bases between. The CDR3 covers 14 residues. In DNA, the CDR3 is TGTGCCAGCAAGGGACGGAACGAATTCTATGGCTACACCTTC. Protein product: CASKGRNEFYGYTF.

In this sample, this clonotype turned up a few times. This chain links TRBV6-2 or TRBV6-3 with TRBJ2-5; possibly TRBD1 or TRBD2 for D (6 bases each). Germline-derived CDR1 and CDR2 are MNHEY and SVGEGT. V was pared by 8 bases and J by 2 bases, with 9 bases between. The CDR3 has 12 residues. The CDR3 DNA follows: TGTGCCAGCTCGGGGGCGCAAGAGACCCAGTACTTC. Its protein product is CASSGAQETQYF.

This clonotype showed up many times. The chain joins TRBV29-1 to TRBJ2-3; maybe TRBD2 (5 bases). Trimming left V 7 bases short and J 2 bases short, with 13 bases between. The CDR3 extends over 13 amino acids. The germline V gene encodes CDR1 SQVTM and CDR2 ANQGSEA. CDR3 bases: TGCAGCGCCGGGGTCCCGAACACAGATACGCAGTATTTT. Amino acid sequence: CSAGVPNTDTQYF.

This clonotype was seen repeatedly, ten times or more. This chain links TRBV20-1 with TRBJ2-1, with D perhaps matching TRBD1 or TRBD2 (5 bases each). CDR3 length equals 16 residues. Germline V CDR1 and CDR2: DFQATT, SNEGSKA (reference sequence). Trimming took off 0 bases at V and 7 bases at J, with 19 bases between the two ends. The CDR3 nucleotides are TGCAGTGCTAGAGATACGTTTGGGGGATTCGATAATGAGCAGTTCTTC. It is translated as CSARDTFGGFDNEQFF.

Many counts were recorded for this clonotype. The chain links TRBV7-2 to TRBJ2-5; TRBD2 matches 12 bases. There are 16 residues in the CDR3. The germline V gene has CDR1 SGHTA and CDR2 FQGNSA. V was pared by 5 bases and J by 1 base, with 5 bases of the junction left unmatched. CDR3 loop: CASSGGLAGSQETQYF. The CDR3 coding sequence is TGTGCCAGCAGCGGAGGACTAGCGGGATCCCAAGAGACCCAGTACTTC.

This clonotype has at least ten counts. The chain carries TRBV29-1 and TRBJ2-7; D remains unclear. CDR3 length: 12 residues. Trimming stripped 4 bases from V and 2 bases from J, with 9 bases between. The germline V gene encodes CDR1 SQVTM and CDR2 ANQGSEA. CDR3 amino acids: CSVVASTYEQYF. The CDR3, as DNA: TGCAGCGTTGTTGCGTCGACCTACGAGCAGTACTTC.

The chain links TRBV3-1 to TRBJ1-1; the D is unclear. Per germline, CDR1 LGHDT and CDR2 YNNKEL (reference sequence). Trimming stripped 6 bases from V and 1 base from J, with 3 bases between. CDR3 length: 11 residues. CDR3 DNA sequence: TGTGCCAGCAGGGCGAACACTGAAGCTTTCTTT. Amino acid sequence: CASRANTEAFF. The full variable domain, completed using reference TRBV3-1 and TRBJ1-1, is DTAVSQTPKYLVTQMGNDKSIKCEQNLGHDTMYWYKQDSKKFLKIMFSYNNKELIINETVPNRFSPKSPDKAHLNLHINSLELGDSAVYFCASRANTEAFFGQGTRLTVV.

This clonotype has ten or more counts. The chain combines TRBV10-3 with TRBJ2-1; 11 nucleotides line up with TRBD1. This CDR3 is built from 15 residues. CDR1 ENHRY and CDR2 SYGVKD come from the germline V gene. Trimming at V came to 5 bases and at J to 3 bases, leaving 3 bases not matched to a gene. The CDR3 bases are TGTGCCATCAGTAAGGGACAGGGGGTCTACAATGAGCAGTTCTTC. Translated, it gives CAISKGQGVYNEQFF.

The table lists this clonotype with many counts. At one of its ends the junction is not consistent with the germline gene, which may arise from a read error. The genes are TRBV12-5 and TRBJ2-1; 9 bases are a match to TRBD2. The length of the CDR3 is 12 residues. Germline V gene lookup returns CDR1 LGHNT and CDR2 FRNRAP. CDR3 loop: CASGASGTSMLF. As DNA, the CDR3 is TGTGCTAGTGGTGCGTCCGGGACTAGCATGCTCTTC. Filled out from reference TRBV12-5 and TRBJ2-1, the complete variable domain reads DARVTQTPRHKVTEMGQEVTMRCQPILGHNTVFWYRQTMMQGLELLAYFRNRAPLDDSGMPKDRFSAEMPDATLATLKIQPSEPRDSAVYFCASGASGTSMLFGPGTRLTVL.

This clonotype was recorded at least ten times. The chain combines TRBV20-1 with TRBJ2-7, with D unclear. This CDR3 spans 10 amino acids. V was pared by 6 bases and J by 5 bases, with 8 bases between. CDR1 and CDR2 from the germline V gene are DFQATT and SNEGSKA (reference sequence). In DNA form, the CDR3 reads TGCAGTGCCCCTGGGGACGAGCAGTACTTC. It encodes CSAPGDEQYF.

This clonotype was picked up many times. The V gene is TRBV6-5, the J gene TRBJ2-2; TRBD1 might be the D (6 bases). There are 16 residues in the CDR3. In germline, CDR1 is MNHEY, CDR2 SVGAGI. Trimming cost V 4 bases and J 2 bases, with 14 bases left between them. CDR3 DNA sequence: TGTGCCAGCAGTTCACTCCGACAGGCTAACACCGGGGAGCTGTTTTTT. Amino acid sequence: CASSSLRQANTGELFF.

This sequence joins TRBV30 and TRBJ2-7; D perhaps matches TRBD1 (7 bases). Trimming stripped 0 bases from V and 7 bases from J, with 10 bases between. Per the germline V gene, CDR1 is GTSNPN and CDR2 is SVGIG (reference sequence). The CDR3 has 12 residues. The CDR3 sequence is CAWSVSGGEQYF. The DNA for the CDR3 is TGTGCCTGGAGTGTATCAGGGGGGGAGCAGTACTTC.

The chain carries TRBV20-1 and TRBJ2-7; 9 bases match TRBD2. CDR1 and CDR2 (germline): DFQATT, SNEGSKA (reference sequence). The CDR3 extends over 14 amino acids. J lost 3 bases, V lost 5 bases, and 8 bases had no gene match. CDR3 amino acids: CSALSGGEGYEQYF. CDR3 coding DNA: TGCAGTGCTCTTAGCGGGGGTGAGGGCTACGAGCAGTACTTC.

The chain recombines TRBV29-1 with TRBJ1-1; D is perhaps TRBD1 (5 bases). V shed 6 bases and J shed 1 base, with 12 bases lying between them. The germline gives CDR1 SQVTM, CDR2 ANQGSEA. There are 13 residues in the CDR3. The CDR3 reads CSVQGRSNTEAFF. Here the CDR3 DNA reads TGCAGCGTGCAGGGACGGTCGAACACTGAAGCTTTCTTT.

This clonotype was seen at least ten times. V and J are TRBV20-1 and TRBJ2-3; D might be TRBD1 (7 bases). The CDR3 length is 15 residues. The germline V gene encodes CDR1 DFQATT and CDR2 SNEGSKA (reference sequence). V was shortened by 3 bases and J by 3 bases, with 16 bases between the two germline ends. CDR3 sequence reads: CSARSARGRTDTQYF. CDR3 nucleotide sequence: TGCAGTGCTAGGAGTGCCAGGGGGAGGACAGATACGCAGTATTTT.

This clonotype has just a few counts. J is TRBJ2-3 and V is TRBV5-1, with 7 bases that match TRBD1. Germline V gene sequence: CDR1 SGHRS, CDR2 YFSETQ. The V gene end was trimmed by 3 bases and the J gene end by 6 bases; junction bases not matched to a gene: 7. This CDR3 has 14 residues. The CDR3 nucleotides are TGCGCCAGCAGCTGGGCTGACAGGGAGGATACGCAGTATTTT. This translates into CASSWADREDTQYF.